Included here is one TCR beta chain sequence, with context. The antigen remains undetermined. The entry originates in a study of cytomegalovirus exposure and HLA in healthy donors. Findings of the study overall: It is likely that the observed cluster of highly shared sequence variants was a sequencing artifact.

The V end lost 2 bases, the J end lost 7 bases, and 15 bases lay between the germline ends. The CDR3 totals 13 residues. The germline CDR1 and CDR2 sequences are SQVTM and ANQGSEA. Primers for the PCR totalled 60 Vbeta and 13 Jbeta. The method was immunoSEQ multiplex PCR; TCRdb's version includes in-frame clones alone and lacks a portion of them. Seen here are more than 150,000 clones, approximately 88% observed once, and the top ten hold about 0.26%. The J gene is TRBJ2-7, the V gene TRBV29-1; no clear D. This receptor was taken from a boy between 10 and 17 years old in good health and CMV-seronegative. Sequenced sample: PBMCs. CDR3 region: CSVETDPAEEQYF. CDR3 nucleotide sequence: TGCAGCGTTGAAACCGACCCGGCGGAGGAGCAGTACTTC.